Detailed here is one TCR beta chain. Here immunoSEQ multiplex PCR was the method, and the copy in TCRdb shows in-frame clones only, minus some. The table has about 76,000 clones, over 80% seen once. Germline V lookup: CDR1 MGHRA, CDR2 YSYEKL. The V and J ends lost 0 bases and 1 base, in that order; junction bases with no gene match: 6. The CDR3 sequence is 17 residues long. The data originate from a study of T cell clones after liver transplantation. As for the study in general: Immunosuppression withdrawal was tried within 2 years after liver transplantation in this trial. Pre-transplant mixed lymphocyte reactions yielded third-party-reactive TCRbeta sequences as comparators for graft-donor-reactive sequences. Three of eight recipients were HCV-positive; others had non-autoimmune, non-viral indications. Patients counted as tolerant after at least one year off all immunosuppression, enzymes not exceeding twice normal.

The TCR was taken from a human patient who received a liver transplant. The T cells may come from the graft donor. J is TRBJ2-5 and V is TRBV4-1; 9 bases line up with TRBD2. Sequenced material: CD4+ T cells from blood, taken at the 22-month timepoint. The CDR3 sequence is CASSQDTTSGPQETQYF. CDR3 DNA sequence: TGCGCCAGCAGCCAAGATACCACTAGCGGGCCCCAAGAGACCCAGTACTTC.